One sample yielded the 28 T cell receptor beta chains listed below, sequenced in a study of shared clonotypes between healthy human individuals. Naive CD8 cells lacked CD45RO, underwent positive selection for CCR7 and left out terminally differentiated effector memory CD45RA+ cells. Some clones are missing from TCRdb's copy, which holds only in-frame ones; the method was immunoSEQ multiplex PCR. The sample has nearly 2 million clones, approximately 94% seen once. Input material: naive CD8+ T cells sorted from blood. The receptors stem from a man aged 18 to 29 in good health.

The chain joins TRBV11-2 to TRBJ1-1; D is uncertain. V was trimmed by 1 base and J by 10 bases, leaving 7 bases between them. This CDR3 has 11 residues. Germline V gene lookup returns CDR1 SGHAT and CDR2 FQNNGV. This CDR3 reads CASSLVEGAFF. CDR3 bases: TGTGCCAGCAGCTTAGTGGAGGGAGCTTTCTTT.

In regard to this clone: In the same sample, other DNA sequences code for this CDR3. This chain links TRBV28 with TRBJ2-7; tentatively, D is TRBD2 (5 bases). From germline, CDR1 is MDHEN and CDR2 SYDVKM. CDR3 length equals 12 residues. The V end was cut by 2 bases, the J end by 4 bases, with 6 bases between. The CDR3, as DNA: TGTGCCAGCAGTTTACGGGGATACGAGCAGTACTTC. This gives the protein CASSLRGYEQYF. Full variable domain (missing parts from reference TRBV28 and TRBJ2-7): DVKVTQSSRYLVKRTGEKVFLECVQDMDHENMFWYRQDPGLGLRLIYFSYDVKMKEKGDIPEGYSVSREKKERFSLILESASTNQTSMYLCASSLRGYEQYFGPGTRLTVT.

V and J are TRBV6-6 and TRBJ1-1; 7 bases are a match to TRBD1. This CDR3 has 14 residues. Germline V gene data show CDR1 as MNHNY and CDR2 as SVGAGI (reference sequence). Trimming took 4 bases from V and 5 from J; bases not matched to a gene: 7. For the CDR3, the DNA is TGTGCCAGCAGTTCCCGAGAGGGGGCGACTGAAGCTTTCTTT. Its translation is CASSSREGATEAFF.

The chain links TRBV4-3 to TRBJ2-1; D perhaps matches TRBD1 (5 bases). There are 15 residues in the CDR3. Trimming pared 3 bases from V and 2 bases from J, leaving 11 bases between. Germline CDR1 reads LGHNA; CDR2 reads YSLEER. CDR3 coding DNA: TGCGCCAGCAGCCAGGGCCTAGGGGCCTACAATGAGCAGTTCTTC. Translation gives CASSQGLGAYNEQFF.

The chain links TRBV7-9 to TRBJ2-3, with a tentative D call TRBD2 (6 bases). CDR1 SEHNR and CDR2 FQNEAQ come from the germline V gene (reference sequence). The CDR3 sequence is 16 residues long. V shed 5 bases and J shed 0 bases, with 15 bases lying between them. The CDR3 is CASSPRGGISTDTQYF. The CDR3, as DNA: TGTGCCAGCAGCCCGCGTGGGGGGATTAGCACAGATACGCAGTATTTT.

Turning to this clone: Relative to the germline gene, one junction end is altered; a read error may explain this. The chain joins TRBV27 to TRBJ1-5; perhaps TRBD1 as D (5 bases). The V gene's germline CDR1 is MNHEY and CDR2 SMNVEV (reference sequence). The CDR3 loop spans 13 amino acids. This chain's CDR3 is CASSLNGAQPQHF. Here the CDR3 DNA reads TGTGCCAGTAGTTTAAATGGGGCTCAGCCCCAGCATTTT.

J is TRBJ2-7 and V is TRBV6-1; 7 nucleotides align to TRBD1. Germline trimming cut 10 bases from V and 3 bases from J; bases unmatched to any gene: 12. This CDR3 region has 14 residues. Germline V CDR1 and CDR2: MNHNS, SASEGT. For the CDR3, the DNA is TGTGCCATAGCGAAAGGGGACAGTTTCTACGAGCAGTACTTC. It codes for CAIAKGDSFYEQYF.

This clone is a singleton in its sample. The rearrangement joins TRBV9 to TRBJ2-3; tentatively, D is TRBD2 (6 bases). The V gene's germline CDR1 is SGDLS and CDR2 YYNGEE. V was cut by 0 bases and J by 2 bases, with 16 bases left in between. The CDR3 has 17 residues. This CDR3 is CASSVAVRGDPTDTQYF. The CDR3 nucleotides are TGTGCCAGCAGCGTAGCTGTGCGGGGCGACCCCACAGATACGCAGTATTTT.

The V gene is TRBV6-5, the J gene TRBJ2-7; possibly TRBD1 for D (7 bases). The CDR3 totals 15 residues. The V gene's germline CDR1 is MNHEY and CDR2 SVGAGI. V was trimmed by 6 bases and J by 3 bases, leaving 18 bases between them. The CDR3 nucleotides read TGTGCCAGCAGGATTACAGGGGAGGTCATCTACGAGCAGTACTTC. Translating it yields CASRITGEVIYEQYF.

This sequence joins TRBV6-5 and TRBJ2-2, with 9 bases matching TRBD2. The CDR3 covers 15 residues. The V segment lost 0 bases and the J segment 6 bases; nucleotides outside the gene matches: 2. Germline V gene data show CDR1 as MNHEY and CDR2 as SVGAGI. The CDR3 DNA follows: TGTGCCAGCAGTTACTCGTCTAGCGGGGCCGGGGAGCTGTTTTTT. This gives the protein CASSYSSSGAGELFF.

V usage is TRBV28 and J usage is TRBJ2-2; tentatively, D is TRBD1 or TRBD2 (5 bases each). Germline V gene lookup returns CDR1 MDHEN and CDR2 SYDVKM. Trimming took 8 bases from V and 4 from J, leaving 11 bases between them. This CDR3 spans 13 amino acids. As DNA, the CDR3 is TGTGCCAGCTTAGGTGGGACCACCGGGGAGCTGTTTTTT. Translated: CASLGGTTGELFF.

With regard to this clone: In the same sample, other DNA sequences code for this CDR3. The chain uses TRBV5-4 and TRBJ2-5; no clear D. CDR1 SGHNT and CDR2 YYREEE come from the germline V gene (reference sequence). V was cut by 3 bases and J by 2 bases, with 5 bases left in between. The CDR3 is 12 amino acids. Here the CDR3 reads CASSWGQETQYF. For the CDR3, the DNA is TGTGCCAGCAGCTGGGGTCAAGAGACCCAGTACTTC. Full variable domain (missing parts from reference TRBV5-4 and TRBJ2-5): ETGVTQSPTHLIKTRGQQVTLRCSSQSGHNTVSWYQQALGQGPQFIFQYYREEENGRGNFPPRFSGLQFPNYSSELNVNALELDDSALYLCASSWGQETQYFGPGTRLLVL.

CDR3 nucleotide sequence: TGTGCCAGCAGTTATGTACAGGGCTATAATTCACCCCTCCACTTT. The encoded protein is CASSYVQGYNSPLHF. This chain uses TRBV6-6 with TRBJ1-6; D perhaps matches TRBD1 (6 bases). This CDR3 contains 15 residues. Trimming removed 3 bases from V and 3 bases from J, with 9 bases in between. Germline CDR1 reads MNHNY; CDR2 reads SVGAGI (reference sequence).

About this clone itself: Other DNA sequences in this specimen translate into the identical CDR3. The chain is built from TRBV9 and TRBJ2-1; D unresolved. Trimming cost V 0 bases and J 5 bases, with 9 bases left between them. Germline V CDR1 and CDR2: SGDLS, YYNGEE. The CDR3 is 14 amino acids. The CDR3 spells CASSVGGGDNEQFF. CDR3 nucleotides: TGTGCCAGCAGCGTAGGTGGTGGCGACAATGAGCAGTTCTTC.

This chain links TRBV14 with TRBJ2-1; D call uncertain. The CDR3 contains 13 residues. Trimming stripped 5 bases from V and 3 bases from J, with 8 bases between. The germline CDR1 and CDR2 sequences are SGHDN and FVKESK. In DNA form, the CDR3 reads TGTGCCAGCAGCTCGGTTTTCTACAATGAGCAGTTCTTC. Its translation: CASSSVFYNEQFF.

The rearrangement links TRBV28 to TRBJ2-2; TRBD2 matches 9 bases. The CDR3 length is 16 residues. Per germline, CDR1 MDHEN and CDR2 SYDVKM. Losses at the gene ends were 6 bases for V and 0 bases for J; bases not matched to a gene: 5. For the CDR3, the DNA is TGTGCCAGCAGATTGCGGGGGGGCCCGAACACCGGGGAGCTGTTTTTT. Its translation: CASRLRGGPNTGELFF. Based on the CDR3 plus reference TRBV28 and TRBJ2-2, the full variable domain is DVKVTQSSRYLVKRTGEKVFLECVQDMDHENMFWYRQDPGLGLRLIYFSYDVKMKEKGDIPEGYSVSREKKERFSLILESASTNQTSMYLCASRLRGGPNTGELFFGEGSRLTVL.

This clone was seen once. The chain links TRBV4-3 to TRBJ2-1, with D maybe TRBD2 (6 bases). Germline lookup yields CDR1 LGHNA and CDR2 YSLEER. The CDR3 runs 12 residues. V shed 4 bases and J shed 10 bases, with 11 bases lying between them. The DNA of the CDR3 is TGCGCCAGCAGCCCCGGGACTGAGGAGCAGTTCTTC. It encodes CASSPGTEEQFF.

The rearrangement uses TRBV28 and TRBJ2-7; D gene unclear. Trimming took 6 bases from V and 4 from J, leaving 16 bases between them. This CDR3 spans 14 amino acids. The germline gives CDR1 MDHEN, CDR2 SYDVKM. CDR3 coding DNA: TGTGCCAGCAGCCTTATCCTAACCAGTTACGAGCAGTACTTC. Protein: CASSLILTSYEQYF.

The CDR3 reads CASSRGLPGVHSNQPQHF. The CDR3, as DNA: TGCGCCAGCAGTAGGGGACTCCCCGGAGTACATAGCAATCAGCCCCAGCATTTT. The chain joins TRBV10-1 to TRBJ1-5, with TRBD1 as a possible D gene (5 bases). CDR3 length equals 18 residues. Germline CDR1 and CDR2: WNHNN and SYGVQD (reference sequence). V was clipped by 5 bases and J by 0 bases, with 20 bases between them.

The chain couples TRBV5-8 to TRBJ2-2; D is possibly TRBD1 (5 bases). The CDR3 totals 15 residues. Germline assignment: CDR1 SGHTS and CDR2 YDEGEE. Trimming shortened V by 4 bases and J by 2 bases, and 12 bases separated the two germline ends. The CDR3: CASSAQVQNTGELFF. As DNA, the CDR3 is TGTGCCAGCAGCGCACAGGTTCAAAACACCGGGGAGCTGTTTTTT.

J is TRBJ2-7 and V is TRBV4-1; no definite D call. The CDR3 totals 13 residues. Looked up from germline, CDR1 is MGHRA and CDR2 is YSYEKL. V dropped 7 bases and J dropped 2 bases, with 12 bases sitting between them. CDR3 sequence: CASKSNEAYEQYF. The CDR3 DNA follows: TGCGCCAGCAAGTCAAACGAGGCCTACGAGCAGTACTTC.

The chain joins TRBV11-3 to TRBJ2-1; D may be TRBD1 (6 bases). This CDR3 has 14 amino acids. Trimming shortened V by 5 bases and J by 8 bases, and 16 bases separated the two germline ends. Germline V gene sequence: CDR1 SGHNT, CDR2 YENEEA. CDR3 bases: TGTGCCAGCAGCCCATACACAGGGTACGATGAGCAGTTCTTC. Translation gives CASSPYTGYDEQFF.

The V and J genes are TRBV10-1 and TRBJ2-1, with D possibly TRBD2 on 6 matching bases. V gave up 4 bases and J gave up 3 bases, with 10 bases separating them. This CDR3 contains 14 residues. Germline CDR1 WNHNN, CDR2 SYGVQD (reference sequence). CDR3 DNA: TGCGCCAGCAGTGCGGGTAGCGGCTACAATGAGCAGTTCTTC. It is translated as CASSAGSGYNEQFF.

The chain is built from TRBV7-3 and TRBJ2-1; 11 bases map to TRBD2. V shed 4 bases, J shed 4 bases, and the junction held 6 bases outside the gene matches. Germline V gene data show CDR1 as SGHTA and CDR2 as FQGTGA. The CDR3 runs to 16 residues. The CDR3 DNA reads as TGTGCCAGCAGCTCCGCTAGCGGGGGGAGATACAATGAGCAGTTCTTC. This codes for CASSSASGGRYNEQFF.

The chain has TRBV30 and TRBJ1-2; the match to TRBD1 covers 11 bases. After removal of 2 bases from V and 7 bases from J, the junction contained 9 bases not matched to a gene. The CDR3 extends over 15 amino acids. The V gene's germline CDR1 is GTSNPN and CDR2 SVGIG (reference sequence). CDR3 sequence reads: CAWSKEDRGHLGYTF. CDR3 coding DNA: TGTGCCTGGAGTAAGGAGGACAGGGGGCATCTTGGCTACACCTTC.

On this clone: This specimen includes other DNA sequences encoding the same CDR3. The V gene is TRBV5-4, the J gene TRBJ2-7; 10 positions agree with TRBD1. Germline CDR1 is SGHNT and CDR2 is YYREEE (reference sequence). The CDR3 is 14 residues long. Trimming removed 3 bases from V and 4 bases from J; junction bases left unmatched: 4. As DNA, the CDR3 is TGTGCCAGCAGCTCCGGGACAGGGGTTTACGAGCAGTACTTC. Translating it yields CASSSGTGVYEQYF.

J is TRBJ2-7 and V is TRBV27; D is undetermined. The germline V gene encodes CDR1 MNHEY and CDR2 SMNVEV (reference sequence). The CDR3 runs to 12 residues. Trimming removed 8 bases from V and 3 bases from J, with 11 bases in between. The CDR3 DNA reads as TGTGCCAGCCGAAGGAACAACTACGAGCAGTACTTC. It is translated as CASRRNNYEQYF.

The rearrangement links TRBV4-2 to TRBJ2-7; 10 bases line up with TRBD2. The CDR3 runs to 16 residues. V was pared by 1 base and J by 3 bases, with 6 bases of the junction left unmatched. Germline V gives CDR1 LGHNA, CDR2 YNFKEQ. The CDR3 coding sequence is TGTGCCAGCAGCCAAGCTAGCGGGGGCCACGACTACGAGCAGTACTTC. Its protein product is CASSQASGGHDYEQYF.